This T cell receptor (beta chain) was captured in a study of blood T cell repertoires in COVID-19. Authors' methods: Cell counts per sample came from amplifying reference gene primers. Clones were sequenced by immunoSEQ multiplex PCR, and TCRdb holds only the in-frame ones, with some missing. V, J and clone size are taken as reported in that table, and D and trimming were inferred from the DNA itself. Among some 290,000 clones, around 90% were seen once, and the ten largest hold 2.3%. Assignments of participants to cohorts depended upon their own reported clinical history. This clone was observed a single time. CDR3 length equals 16 residues. V trimming: 4 bases; J trimming: 6 bases; junction bases outside the gene matches: 9. CDR1 and CDR2 from the germline V gene are MGHRA and YSYEKL.

Sample: PBMCs or T cells enriched from blood (not recorded which). This clonotype was obtained from a woman in her forties with acute COVID-19. The chain recombines TRBV4-1 with TRBJ2-1, with 10 bases identical to TRBD1. In nucleotides, the CDR3 is TGCGCCAGCAGCCCGAGGGGGGACAGGGGCGGCAATGAGCAGTTCTTC. Translation gives CASSPRGDRGGNEQFF.